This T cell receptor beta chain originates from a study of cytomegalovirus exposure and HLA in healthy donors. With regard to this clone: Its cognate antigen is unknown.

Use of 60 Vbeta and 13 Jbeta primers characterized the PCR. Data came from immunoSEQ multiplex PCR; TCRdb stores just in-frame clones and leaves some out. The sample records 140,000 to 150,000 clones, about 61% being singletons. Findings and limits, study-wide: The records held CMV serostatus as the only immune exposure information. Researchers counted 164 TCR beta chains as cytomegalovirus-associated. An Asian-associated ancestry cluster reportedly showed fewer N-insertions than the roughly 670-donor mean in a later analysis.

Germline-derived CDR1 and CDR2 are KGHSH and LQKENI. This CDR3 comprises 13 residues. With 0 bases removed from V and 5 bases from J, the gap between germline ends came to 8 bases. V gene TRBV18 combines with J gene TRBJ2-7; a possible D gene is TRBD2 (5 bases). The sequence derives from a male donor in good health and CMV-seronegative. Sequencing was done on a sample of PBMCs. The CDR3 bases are TGTGCCAGCTCACCACCACACGGGGACGAGCAGTACTTC. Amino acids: CASSPPHGDEQYF.